These T cell receptor beta chains were read from a single sample in a study of T-cell memory formation after mild COVID-19. TCRdb redid the calling of the 5' RACE reads with MiXCR, one entry per CDR3 protein. Among around 150,000 distinct CDR3 sequences listed, more than 9% were seen once. The sequenced material came from PBMCs or a T cell subset sorted from them (not recorded which). The receptor set was obtained from a man between 18 and 35 years old who had mild COVID-19 (a few samples of this study predate the infection). Cell type and time point are not known. The CDR3 runs from the conserved cysteine through the conserved F or W. A D gene is named only where the DNA matches it firmly. Clone size is not always given. Where it is, it says once, few, many or a class for expanded clones.

CDR3aa: CASGSRVRAYEQYF
CDR3nt: TGTGCCAGCGGGTCCCGGGTCAGGGCCTACGAGCAGTACTTC
j_gene: TRBJ2-7
abundance: NA
v_gene: TRBV5-6
d_gene: NA

CDR3aa: CSVVVTGGGNQPQHF
CDR3nt: TGCAGCGTTGTAGTGACAGGGGGCGGGAATCAGCCCCAGCATTTT
j_gene: TRBJ1-5
abundance: NA
v_gene: TRBV29-1
d_gene: TRBD1

CDR3aa: CASPKRLATNTGELFF
CDR3nt: TGTGCCAGCCCCAAACGACTAGCGACGAACACCGGGGAGCTGTTTTTT
j_gene: TRBJ2-2
abundance: few
v_gene: TRBV7-2
d_gene: TRBD2

CDR3aa: CATSSSSTDTQYF
CDR3nt: TGTGCCACCAGCTCATCTAGCACAGATACGCAGTATTTT
j_gene: TRBJ2-3
abundance: many
v_gene: TRBV24-1
d_gene: NA

CDR3aa: CASSLDLALEQFF
CDR3nt: TGTGCCAGCAGCTTAGACCTAGCTCTTGAGCAGTTCTTC
j_gene: TRBJ2-1
abundance: few
v_gene: TRBV7-9
d_gene: NA

CDR3aa: CASSPGLDSEASTDTQYF
CDR3nt: TGTGCCAGCTCACCTGGCCTAGACAGCGAAGCTAGCACAGATACGCAGTATTTT
j_gene: TRBJ2-3
abundance: NA
v_gene: TRBV18
d_gene: NA

CDR3aa: CASSQPGQGGYNEQFF
CDR3nt: TGTGCCAGCAGCCAACCTGGACAGGGGGGATACAATGAGCAGTTCTTC
j_gene: TRBJ2-1
abundance: NA
v_gene: TRBV4-2
d_gene: TRBD1

CDR3aa: CASSWRSSSYNEQFF
CDR3nt: TGCGCCAGCAGCTGGAGATCCTCCTCCTACAATGAGCAGTTCTTC
j_gene: TRBJ2-1
abundance: NA
v_gene: TRBV5-1
d_gene: NA

CDR3aa: CASSLGQHTQYF
CDR3nt: TGTGCCAGCAGTTTGGGGCAGCATACGCAGTATTTT
j_gene: TRBJ2-3
abundance: few
v_gene: TRBV12-3/TRBV12-4
d_gene: NA

CDR3aa: CASSFSTDGEKLFF
CDR3nt: TGTGCCAGCAGCTTCTCGACAGACGGAGAAAAACTGTTTTTT
j_gene: TRBJ1-4
abundance: few
v_gene: TRBV11-2
d_gene: NA

CDR3aa: CASSLERLAVLEQFF
CDR3nt: TGTGCCAGCAGCTTAGAACGGCTAGCGGTTCTAGAGCAGTTCTTC
j_gene: TRBJ2-1
abundance: few
v_gene: TRBV11-2
d_gene: TRBD2

CDR3aa: CASSQLGGETQYF
CDR3nt: TGTGCCAGCAGCCAACTCGGGGGAGAGACCCAGTACTTC
j_gene: TRBJ2-5
abundance: NA
v_gene: TRBV3-1
d_gene: NA

CDR3aa: CASSSTGTPNTEAFF
CDR3nt: TGCGCCAGCAGCTCCACCGGGACCCCGAACACTGAAGCTTTCTTT
j_gene: TRBJ1-1
abundance: many
v_gene: TRBV5-1
d_gene: NA

CDR3aa: CSATTVAGIETQYF
CDR3nt: TGCAGTGCCACGACGGTGGCGGGGATAGAGACCCAGTACTTC
j_gene: TRBJ2-5
abundance: NA
v_gene: TRBV20-1
d_gene: NA

CDR3aa: CSAPDEYPQETQYF
CDR3nt: TGCAGTGCCCCGGATGAGTACCCGCAAGAGACCCAGTACTTC
j_gene: TRBJ2-5
abundance: NA
v_gene: TRBV20-1
d_gene: NA

CDR3aa: CASSGGTTTYGYTF
CDR3nt: TGTGCCAGCAGCGGCGGGACAACAACTTATGGCTACACCTTC
j_gene: TRBJ1-2
abundance: few
v_gene: TRBV5-5
d_gene: NA

CDR3aa: CASSDRRYTQYF
CDR3nt: TGTGCCAGCAGCGATCGGAGGTATACGCAGTATTTT
j_gene: TRBJ2-3
abundance: many
v_gene: TRBV5-6
d_gene: NA

CDR3aa: CASSRQWVGDTQYF
CDR3nt: TGCGCCAGCAGCCGCCAGTGGGTTGGGGATACGCAGTATTTT
j_gene: TRBJ2-3
abundance: few
v_gene: TRBV4-3
d_gene: NA

CDR3aa: CASRGQSSTDTQYF
CDR3nt: TGCGCCAGCCGCGGACAGTCTAGCACAGATACGCAGTATTTT
j_gene: TRBJ2-3
abundance: NA
v_gene: TRBV5-1
d_gene: NA

CDR3aa: CSEIKMNTEAFF
CDR3nt: TGCAGCGAGATTAAGATGAACACTGAAGCTTTCTTT
j_gene: TRBJ1-1
abundance: few
v_gene: TRBV20-1
d_gene: NA

CDR3aa: CASSSGWVAYNEQFF
CDR3nt: TGTGCCAGCAGTTCGGGCTGGGTCGCCTACAATGAGCAGTTCTTC
j_gene: TRBJ2-1
abundance: NA
v_gene: TRBV6-6
d_gene: NA

CDR3aa: CASSAVGGRGGEKLFF
CDR3nt: TGCGCCAGCAGTGCGGTAGGAGGGCGAGGAGGGGAAAAACTGTTTTTT
j_gene: TRBJ1-4
abundance: few
v_gene: TRBV10-2
d_gene: NA

CDR3aa: CASFEMSEAFF
CDR3nt: TGTGCCAGCTTTGAGATGAGCGAAGCTTTCTTT
j_gene: TRBJ1-1
abundance: NA
v_gene: TRBV6-6
d_gene: NA

CDR3aa: CASSQIGKTQYF
CDR3nt: TGTGCCAGCAGCCAGATAGGAAAGACCCAGTACTTC
j_gene: TRBJ2-5
abundance: few
v_gene: TRBV7-2
d_gene: NA

CDR3aa: CASSLQGQVGTEAFF
CDR3nt: TGTGCCAGCAGCTTACAGGGCCAGGTTGGGACTGAAGCTTTCTTT
j_gene: TRBJ1-1
abundance: few
v_gene: TRBV7-2
d_gene: NA

CDR3aa: CSATSSGVSDTQYF
CDR3nt: TGCAGTGCGACCTCTAGCGGGGTCTCAGATACGCAGTATTTT
j_gene: TRBJ2-3
abundance: NA
v_gene: TRBV20-1
d_gene: TRBD2

CDR3aa: CASRRGLYGYEQYF
CDR3nt: TGTGCCAGCAGGCGAGGCCTCTATGGCTACGAGCAGTACTTC
j_gene: TRBJ2-7
abundance: NA
v_gene: TRBV6-2/TRBV6-3
d_gene: NA

CDR3aa: CASSRARNSNQPQHF
CDR3nt: TGTGCCAGCAGCCGCGCACGGAATAGCAATCAGCCCCAGCATTTT
j_gene: TRBJ1-5
abundance: many
v_gene: TRBV27
d_gene: NA

CDR3aa: CASMTTGTSTQHF
CDR3nt: TGTGCCAGCATGACCACAGGGACATCTACCCAGCATTTT
j_gene: TRBJ1-5
abundance: many
v_gene: TRBV2
d_gene: NA